This TCR beta chain was recovered during a study of blood T cell repertoires in COVID-19. This clone occurred once. CDR3 length: 18 residues. Trimming stripped 4 bases from V and 0 bases from J, with 16 bases between. Germline V gene data show CDR1 as LNHDA and CDR2 as SQIVND (reference sequence). Libraries were prepared by immunoSEQ multiplex PCR; TCRdb keeps only in-frame clonotypes and omits some of them. The data contain about 370,000 clones, 80% to 95% of them singletons. Participants were placed into cohorts based on the clinical history they reported. Sequenced sample: PBMCs or T cells enriched from blood (not recorded which). The source is a woman aged 40-49 years who had been exposed to COVID-19. The chain employs TRBV19 and TRBJ2-6, with D tentatively TRBD2 (7 bases). This CDR3 is CASSTWRGGSSGANVLTF. DNA for the CDR3: TGTGCCAGTAGTACTTGGAGGGGGGGAAGCTCTGGGGCCAACGTCCTGACTTTC. Variable domain in full (rest from reference TRBV19 and TRBJ2-6): DGGITQSPKYLFRKEGQNVTLSCEQNLNHDAMYWYRQDPGQGLRLIYYSQIVNDFQKGDIAEGYSVSREKKESFPLTVTSAQKNPTAFYLCASSTWRGGSSGANVLTFGAGSRLTVL.